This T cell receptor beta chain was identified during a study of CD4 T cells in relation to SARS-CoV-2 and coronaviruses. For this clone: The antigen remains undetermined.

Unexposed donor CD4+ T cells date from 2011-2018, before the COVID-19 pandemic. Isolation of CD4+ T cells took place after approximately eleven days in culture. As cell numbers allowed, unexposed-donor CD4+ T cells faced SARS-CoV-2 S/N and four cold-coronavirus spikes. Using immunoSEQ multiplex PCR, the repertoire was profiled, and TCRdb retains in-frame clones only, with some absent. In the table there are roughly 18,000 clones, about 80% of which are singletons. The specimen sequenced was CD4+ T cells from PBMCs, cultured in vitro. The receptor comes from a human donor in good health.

CDR3 in DNA: TGTGCCAGCAGCCAAGATACGATTCGGGTTGGCTACACCTTC. This sequence encodes CASSQDTIRVGYTF. This chain links TRBV3-1 (or the pseudogene TRBV3-2) with TRBJ1-2; no clear D gene. Trimming cost V 0 bases and J 7 bases, with 12 bases left between them. The CDR3 has 14 residues. Germline CDR1 reads LGHDT; CDR2 reads YNNKEL (reference sequence).